Listed below are T cell receptor beta chains from one sample, sequenced in a study of blood T cell repertoires in COVID-19. This table comes from immunoSEQ multiplex PCR, and its TCRdb copy is limited to in-frame clones, with some not included. The data contain hundreds of thousands of clones, around 90% of them singletons. The source material was peripheral blood. The receptors were sampled from a woman between 45 and 65 years old who had recovered from COVID-19. The CDR3 runs from the conserved cysteine through the conserved F or W. A D gene is named only where the DNA matches it firmly. The size of a clone is reported for some rows only, either as once, few or many, or as a class for expanded clones.

J gene,V gene,D gene,clone size,CDR3 DNA,CDR3 protein
TRBJ1-2,TRBV5-4,TRBD1,.,TGTGCCAGCAGCTCTTCCGGGACAGGGGGCGCTTATGGCTACACCTTC,CASSSSGTGGAYGYTF
TRBJ2-6,TRBV27,TRBD1,.,TGTGCCAGCACCTCAGGACAGGGCCGACCTGGGGCCAACGTCCTGACTTTC,CASTSGQGRPGANVLTF
TRBJ2-1,TRBV12-5,TRBD1,.,TGTGCTAGTGGTTCATGGGACAGGAACAATGAGCAGTTCTTC,CASGSWDRNNEQFF
TRBJ1-1,TRBV7-9,TRBD1,.,TGTGCCAGCAGCCTACCCATTTTAGGGGGCGCGGGTACTGAAGCTTTCTTT,CASSLPILGGAGTEAFF
TRBJ1-3,TRBV4-1,TRBD1,.,TGCGCCAGCAGCCAAGAACGACAGGGTCTTGGGGCCATATATTTT,CASSQERQGLGAIYF
TRBJ2-3,TRBV5-1,TRBD1,once,TGCGCCAGCAGCCCTGGGACAGGGGGCGCGAGAACAGATACGCAGTATTTT,CASSPGTGGARTDTQYF
TRBJ2-7,TRBV11-2,TRBD2,.,TGTGCCAGCAGCCAGGGACTAGCGGAGACCTACGAGCAGTACTTC,CASSQGLAETYEQYF
TRBJ1-2,TRBV7-2,.,.,TGTGCCAGCAGGGCGGGCAGGGGCCTTGGGGGCTACACCTTC,CASRAGRGLGGYTF
TRBJ1-2,TRBV4-2,.,few,TGTGCCAGCAGCCCCTTGATGCTCGGCCGGGGGGCAGTTCTCGATGGTGGCTACACCTTC,CASSPLMLGRGAVLDGGYTF
TRBJ1-5,TRBV9,TRBD1,.,TGTGCCAGCAGCGGGGGACAGGGAGGAACGCCCCAGCATTTT,CASSGGQGGTPQHF
TRBJ2-7,TRBV28,.,.,TGTGCCAGCAGTCTACCTCTGGGCGGGGTCCACGAGCAGTACTTC,CASSLPLGGVHEQYF
TRBJ1-1,TRBV18,.,.,TGTGCCAGCTCACAGGGGTTTGAGACTGAAGCTTTCTTT,CASSQGFETEAFF
TRBJ2-1,TRBV9,TRBD1,.,TGTGCCAGCAGCGTAGAGGGCGGGACAGGCTTCTACAATGAGCAGTTCTTC,CASSVEGGTGFYNEQFF
TRBJ1-2,TRBV6-2/TRBV6-3,.,.,TGTGCCAGCAGTTACGACAGTGGGTATGGCTACACCTTC,CASSYDSGYGYTF
TRBJ1-1,TRBV6-5,TRBD1,.,TGTGCCAGCAGTCAAACAGGGGGTCGGAACACTGAAGCTTTCTTT,CASSQTGGRNTEAFF
TRBJ1-4,TRBV28,.,.,TGTGCCAGCAGTTTATTCGGTACAGGGCGGAATGAAAAACTGTTTTTT,CASSLFGTGRNEKLFF
TRBJ1-6,TRBV6-6,TRBD1,.,TGTGCCAGCGGACAGGGAAATTCACCCCTCCACTTT,CASGQGNSPLHF
TRBJ2-2,TRBV5-5,.,.,TGTGCCAGCAGCTTAGGCAGGGTGAACACCGGGGAGCTGTTTTTT,CASSLGRVNTGELFF
TRBJ2-7,TRBV6-5,.,.,TGTGCCAGCAGTTACGGGCAGGGAGGCTACGAGCAGTACTTC,CASSYGQGGYEQYF
TRBJ2-5,TRBV10-1,TRBD2,.,TGCGCCAGCAGTGGGCCGGGACTAGCGGGGGACACTAGGGAGACCCAGTACTTC,CASSGPGLAGDTRETQYF
TRBJ1-2,TRBV30,.,.,TGTGCCTGGAGTGTAGGGCGGGGTTGGGGCTACACCTTC,CAWSVGRGWGYTF
TRBJ1-6,TRBV4-2,.,.,TGTGCCAGCAGCCAAGACCACTCCAGGATGGGTTCACCCCTCCACTTT,CASSQDHSRMGSPLHF
TRBJ1-4,TRBV24-1,TRBD1,.,TGTGCCACCAGTGATTTACTTGCCCAGGGGGCTACTAATGAAAAACTGTTTTTT,CATSDLLAQGATNEKLFF
TRBJ1-6,TRBV28,.,.,TGTGCCAGCAGTTTCCCGAGAGTTTCCACCTCCTATAATTCACCCCTCCACTTT,CASSFPRVSTSYNSPLHF
TRBJ1-2,TRBV30,TRBD1,once,TGTGCCTGGGCCTACCAGGGGGTCCGTGGCTACACCTTC,CAWAYQGVRGYTF
TRBJ1-2,TRBV5-1,.,.,TGCGCCAGCAGCTCCCTCGACGGAGCGGGCGTCGGCTACACCTTC,CASSSLDGAGVGYTF
TRBJ2-5,TRBV5-1,TRBD1,.,TGCGCCAGCAGCCAGACAGGGGGCGGTCAAGAGACCCAGTACTTC,CASSQTGGGQETQYF
TRBJ2-7,TRBV13,.,.,TGTGCCAGCAGCCCAACCCCCACAACTACCTACGAGCAGTACTTC,CASSPTPTTTYEQYF
TRBJ2-5,TRBV5-4,TRBD2,.,TGTGCCAGCAGCTCCAGAGCGGGGAGGGAGACCCAGTACTTC,CASSSRAGRETQYF
TRBJ2-5,TRBV6-6,.,.,TGTGCCAGCAGTGGGGGCGGAGAGACCCAGTACTTC,CASSGGGETQYF
TRBJ1-1,TRBV9,.,.,TGTGCCAGCAGCTTCTCAGGGTCTGAAGCTTTCTTT,CASSFSGSEAFF
TRBJ2-7,TRBV29-1,TRBD1,.,TGCAGCGTGAAATGGGGACAGGGCGCCTACGAGCAGTACTTC,CSVKWGQGAYEQYF
TRBJ2-5,TRBV4-1,.,.,TGCGCCAGCAGCCAAGTGCGGGGCCAAGAGACCCAGTACTTC,CASSQVRGQETQYF
TRBJ2-5,TRBV20-1,.,.,TGCAGTGCTAGTAAGACAGTACAAGAGACCCAGTACTTC,CSASKTVQETQYF
TRBJ2-6,TRBV28,TRBD1,once,TGTGCCAGCAGCTCCGGGACAGGGGGGGCTGGGGCCAACGTCCTGACTTTC,CASSSGTGGAGANVLTF
TRBJ1-1,TRBV19,.,.,TGTGCCAGTAGTTCTGCAGGTTGGAACACTGAAGCTTTCTTT,CASSSAGWNTEAFF
TRBJ2-7,TRBV2,.,.,TGTGCCAGCAGCGCGGTGGCAGCCTACGAGCAGTACTTC,CASSAVAAYEQYF
TRBJ1-2,TRBV7-9,TRBD1,once,TGTGCCAGCAGCTTAGCCATTGGACAGGGATTAGGAGGCTACACCTTC,CASSLAIGQGLGGYTF
TRBJ1-3,TRBV19,.,.,TGTGCCAGTAGGCCACGGGTGGCTGGAAACACCATATATTTT,CASRPRVAGNTIYF
TRBJ2-5,TRBV5-1,.,.,TGCGCCAGCAGCTCGGGCAGACAGCGTGTGGAGACCCAGTACTTC,CASSSGRQRVETQYF